The 16 T cell receptor beta chains below all came from one sample that was sequenced in a study of blood T cells in healthy people across ages (dated by TCRdb to 2013 to 2016). Libraries were constructed by 5' RACE. The data were produced on an Illumina HiSeq 2500. A second roughly 6 to 11 cycle PCR used a sample-barcoded 5' primer and a J-beta primer mix. TCRdb cleaned the public reads at Q25 with fastp, built clones with MiXCR and kept in-frame beta chains. A single entry per CDR3 protein holds the most common genes and DNA from its merged rows. The sample contains about 1.8 million distinct CDR3 sequences, 49% of them found a single time. The top ten constitute roughly 2.1% of the sample. Specimen: blood. The receptors were gathered from a woman between 40 and 50 years old in good health.

This rearrangement joins TRBV6-5 to TRBJ1-5; 8 bases match TRBD1. Per germline, CDR1 MNHEY and CDR2 SVGAGI. The junction had 18 bases not matched to a gene; V was cut back by 0 bases and J by 2 bases. The CDR3 extends over 21 amino acids. This CDR3 reads CASSYSKLRGRLSSGNQPQHF. The CDR3 DNA reads TGTGCCAGCAGTTACTCGAAACTCAGGGGGCGTTTGAGTAGTGGCAATCAGCCCCAGCATTTT.

A few counts support this clonotype. V usage is TRBV5-1 and J usage is TRBJ1-2, with D possibly matching TRBD1 (6 bases). The germline gives CDR1 SGHRS, CDR2 YFSETQ. Trimming pared 4 bases from V and 4 bases from J, leaving 17 bases between. The CDR3 is 15 amino acids. The CDR3: CASSSRPGATYGYTF. The DNA of the CDR3 is TGCGCCAGCAGCAGTCGGCCAGGGGCTACCTATGGCTACACCTTC.

This clonotype showed up just once. The gene calls are TRBV6-2 or TRBV6-3 and TRBJ1-5; unclear D gene. V lost 0 bases, J lost 7 bases, and 10 bases lay in between. CDR3 length: 14 amino acids. Germline values: CDR1 MNHEY, CDR2 SVGEGT. The DNA of the CDR3 is TGTGCCAGCAGTTACTCGTTGGGGTCGCAGCCCCAGCATTTT. Amino acid sequence: CASSYSLGSQPQHF.

The table lists this clonotype with a few counts. The chain links TRBV7-3 to TRBJ2-5, with D uncertain. Trimming removed 2 bases from V and 2 bases from J, with 12 bases in between. The CDR3 is made up of 15 amino acids. The germline V gene encodes CDR1 SGHTA and CDR2 FQGTGA. CDR3 nucleotide sequence: TGTGCCAGCAGCTTAGGTTCTTTCGGGCAAGAGACCCAGTACTTC. This codes for CASSLGSFGQETQYF.

The chain combines TRBV6-5 with TRBJ1-6, with D perhaps TRBD1 (6 bases). Germline lookup yields CDR1 MNHEY and CDR2 SVGAGI. The CDR3 consists of 17 residues. V dropped 0 bases and J dropped 9 bases, with 18 bases sitting between them. The CDR3 DNA sequence: TGTGCCAGCAGTTACTCGGCAAGAGAGGGGGGCCTTTCACCCCTCCACTTT. Protein sequence: CASSYSAREGGLSPLHF.

This clonotype was counted a few times. The chain couples TRBV7-9 to TRBJ1-4; possible D gene TRBD1, 5 bases. Trimming pared 3 bases from V and 3 bases from J, leaving 17 bases between. Per germline, CDR1 SEHNR and CDR2 FQNEAQ (reference sequence). This CDR3 region has 17 residues. Here the CDR3 reads CASSFASSGNPNEKLFF. CDR3 sequence (DNA): TGTGCCAGCAGCTTTGCCTCGTCAGGGAATCCTAATGAAAAACTGTTTTTT.

This clonotype was found once. The chain is built from TRBV5-1 and TRBJ1-2; D gene unclear. This CDR3 spans 11 amino acids. V was clipped by 5 bases and J by 10 bases, with 12 bases between them. Germline CDR1 reads SGHRS; CDR2 reads YFSETQ. The CDR3 reads CASSGGADYTF. The CDR3 bases are TGCGCCAGCAGTGGAGGAGCCGACTACACCTTC.

This clonotype showed up many times. The chain couples TRBV7-8 to TRBJ1-2; D uncertain. The CDR3 covers 14 residues. The germline V and J ends were trimmed by 6 bases and 1 base, with 12 bases remaining between them. Germline-derived CDR1 and CDR2 are SGHVS and FQNEAQ. CDR3 residues: CASSLGGLNYGYTF. Written as DNA, the CDR3 is TGTGCCAGCAGTTTGGGAGGCCTTAACTATGGCTACACCTTC. The full variable domain, completed using reference TRBV7-8 and TRBJ1-2, is GAGVSQSPRYKVAKRGQDVALRCDPISGHVSLFWYQQALGQGPEFLTYFQNEAQLDKSGLPSDRFFAERPEGSVSTLKIQRTQQEDSAVYLCASSLGGLNYGYTFGSGTRLTVV.

This clonotype was observed a handful of times. The genes are TRBV25-1 and TRBJ2-5; no clear D. V was clipped by 3 bases and J by 1 base, with 18 bases between them. This CDR3 is built from 17 residues. Germline V CDR1 and CDR2: MGHDK, SYGVNS. The DNA for the CDR3 is TGTGCCAGCAGTGATCCCCATATACAACCGGGCCAAGAGACCCAGTACTTC. This translates into CASSDPHIQPGQETQYF.

Concerning this clonotype itself: Germline is not matched at one junction end, which may reflect a read error. The rearrangement uses TRBV7-2 and TRBJ1-2; D unclear. The CDR3 is 13 residues long. The germline gives CDR1 SGHTA, CDR2 FQGNSA. CDR3 bases: TGTGCCAGCAGCCTGGGTCCGACCTATGACTACACCTTC. This translates into CASSLGPTYDYTF.

This clonotype showed up just a few times. The genes are TRBV29-1 and TRBJ2-3; D is unclear. This CDR3 has 15 amino acids. The V end was cut by 4 bases, the J end by 0 bases, with 14 bases between. Germline V gene lookup returns CDR1 SQVTM and CDR2 ANQGSEA. CDR3 loop: CSVARLETSTDTQYF. The CDR3 DNA reads as TGCAGCGTTGCCCGGTTGGAAACTAGCACAGATACGCAGTATTTT.

The chain uses TRBV11-2 and TRBJ2-7, with D perhaps given as TRBD1 or TRBD2 (5 bases each). Germline V lookup: CDR1 SGHAT, CDR2 FQNNGV. V gave up 6 bases and J gave up 1 base, with 16 bases separating them. The CDR3 is 15 residues long. CDR3 sequence: CASRRQRGLSYEQYF. Here the CDR3 DNA reads TGTGCCAGCAGGCGACAGAGGGGTTTGTCCTACGAGCAGTACTTC.

In this sample, this clonotype turned up a few times. The chain employs TRBV5-6 and TRBJ2-5; no definite D call. CDR1 and CDR2 (germline): SGHDT, YYEEEE. Trimming pared 1 base from V and 2 bases from J, leaving 6 bases between. The length of the CDR3 is 13 residues. CDR3 DNA: TGTGCCAGCAGCTTGTGGTGGCAAGAGACCCAGTACTTC. It yields the protein CASSLWWQETQYF.

The sample holds a few counts of this clonotype. The genes are TRBV20-1 and TRBJ2-3; D possibly uses TRBD1 or TRBD2 (5 bases each). From germline, CDR1 is DFQATT and CDR2 SNEGSKA (reference sequence). Trimming cost V 6 bases and J 9 bases, with 16 bases left between them. CDR3 length: 12 amino acids. CDR3 in amino acids: CSARGLPDTQYF. DNA for the CDR3: TGCAGTGCGAGGGGCCTCCCGGACACGCAGTATTTT.

The chain is built from TRBV6-2 or TRBV6-3 and TRBJ2-7; D is unclear. Germline V lookup: CDR1 MNHEY, CDR2 SVGEGT. V was trimmed by 0 bases and J by 4 bases, leaving 13 bases between them. The CDR3 is 15 residues long. CDR3 in amino acids: CASSYSMPKGYEQYF. DNA of the CDR3: TGTGCCAGCAGTTACTCCATGCCCAAAGGATACGAGCAGTACTTC.

The CDR3 DNA is TGCGCCAGCAGAAAACAGGAATCCCAAGAGACCCAGTACTTC. Its protein product is CASRKQESQETQYF. V gene TRBV5-1 combines with J gene TRBJ2-5, with a possible D match to TRBD1 (5 bases). Germline CDR1 and CDR2: SGHRS and YFSETQ. This CDR3 has 14 residues. V dropped 5 bases and J dropped 1 base, with 12 bases sitting between them.